This T cell receptor beta chain was sequenced for a study of CD8+CD57+ T cells in acquired aplastic anemia. CD8+CD57+ cell expansion, shown by flow cytometry, had occurred in the patients selected for sequencing. Blood sampling was performed on the patients, and none of them had received therapy by then. The germline V gene has CDR1 SEHNR and CDR2 FQNEAQ (reference sequence). The CDR3 is 16 residues long. V was trimmed by 2 bases and J by 0 bases, leaving 11 bases between them. Genomic DNA acted as the template from which TCR beta VDJ combination and CDR3 sequence profiling were carried out. TCRdb re-derived calls from the reads in MiXCR, one entry per CDR3 protein. The top ten clones hold 0.7% to 1% of a sample with hundreds of thousands of distinct CDR3 sequences, over 25% of them seen once.

The source of this sequence is a human donor with aplastic anemia. The sample was sorted CD4+, CD8+, or CD8+CD57+ T cells (not recorded which) from PBMCs. The chain uses TRBV7-9 and TRBJ2-1, with D unclear. CDR3 protein: CASSLSASSSYNEQFF. CDR3 sequence (DNA): TGTGCCAGCAGCTTATCCGCCTCGAGCTCCTACAATGAGCAGTTCTTC.